This T cell receptor beta chain emerged from a study of blood T cell repertoires in COVID-19. As handled by the study authors: Estimation of nucleated cell counts was performed using reference gene primer amplification. Profiled with immunoSEQ multiplex PCR; TCRdb holds only in-frame clones, not every one. V and J calls and clone size follow that table, whereas D and trimming were derived from the DNA. The sample records a few hundred thousand clones, around 83% being singletons. Between the trimmed V and J ends, which lost 7 bases and 2 bases, there was a span of 18 bases. The CDR3 totals 15 residues. Germline CDR1 is LNHDA and CDR2 is SQIVND (reference sequence).

V is TRBV19 and J is TRBJ2-7; possible D gene TRBD1, 5 bases. Sequencing was performed on peripheral blood. This clonotype was sampled from a woman under 30 with acute or convalescent COVID-19. The CDR3 DNA is TGTGCCAGTACCGGACGAGAGCAGGGTACCTACGAGCAGTACTTC. Translating gives CASTGREQGTYEQYF.